The 20 T cell receptor beta chains reported below all come from one sample, sequenced in a study of blood T cell repertoires in COVID-19. Profiling relied on immunoSEQ multiplex PCR, and the TCRdb table lists in-frame clones only, not all of them. The sample shows tens of thousands of clones, about 90% of them seen only once. Sample: peripheral blood. The receptors were sampled from a human donor in a cohort sampled during active COVID-19.

The chain uses TRBV15 and TRBJ1-5, with 8 bases fitting TRBD1. The CDR3 sequence is 16 residues long. Unmatched junction bases numbered 9, after V lost 1 base and J lost 7 bases. Germline CDR1 reads LNHNV; CDR2 reads YYDKDF (reference sequence). The chain's CDR3 is CATSRGSPTGAQPQHF. The DNA of the CDR3 is TGTGCCACCAGCAGAGGCAGTCCGACAGGGGCCCAGCCCCAGCATTTT.

This rearrangement joins TRBV7-3 to TRBJ2-1, with no clear D. The V end was cut by 2 bases, the J end by 4 bases, with 9 bases between. Germline V gives CDR1 SGHTA, CDR2 FQGTGA. CDR3 length: 14 residues. The chain's CDR3 is CASSLLGPYNEQFF. The CDR3, as DNA: TGTGCCAGCAGCTTACTGGGCCCATACAATGAGCAGTTCTTC. The full variable domain, in which reference TRBV7-3 and TRBJ2-1 provide the parts outside the CDR3, is GAGVSQTPSNKVTEKGKYVELRCDPISGHTALYWYRQSLGQGPEFLIYFQGTGAADDSGLPNDRFFAVRPEGSVSTLKIQRTERGDSAVYLCASSLLGPYNEQFFGPGTRLTVL.

The chain uses TRBV7-9 and TRBJ1-1; D remains unclear. The CDR3 spans 14 residues. Trimming stripped 4 bases from V and 1 base from J, with 10 bases between. The germline V gene has CDR1 SEHNR and CDR2 FQNEAQ (reference sequence). This chain's CDR3 is CASSSRVSNTEAFF. Written as DNA, the CDR3 is TGTGCCAGCAGCTCCCGAGTCTCGAACACTGAAGCTTTCTTT.

The genes are TRBV19 and TRBJ2-7; 11 bases align to TRBD2. This CDR3 is built from 16 residues. Germline V gene sequence: CDR1 LNHDA, CDR2 SQIVND (reference sequence). V dropped 4 bases and J dropped 3; count of bases not matched to a gene: 8. CDR3 loop: CASSTGLAGGSYEQYF. The CDR3 region has the DNA TGTGCCAGTAGTACCGGACTAGCGGGTGGAAGCTACGAGCAGTACTTC. Together with reference TRBV19 and TRBJ2-7, the CDR3 gives the full variable domain: DGGITQSPKYLFRKEGQNVTLSCEQNLNHDAMYWYRQDPGQGLRLIYYSQIVNDFQKGDIAEGYSVSREKKESFPLTVTSAQKNPTAFYLCASSTGLAGGSYEQYFGPGTRLTVT.

DNA for the CDR3: TGTGCCTGGAGTGGGCTAGGCAATCAGCCCCAGCATTTT. Translation gives CAWSGLGNQPQHF. The chain carries TRBV30 and TRBJ1-5; D not certain. V lost 1 base, J lost 2 bases, and 6 bases lay in between. The CDR3 is made up of 13 amino acids. CDR1 is GTSNPN, CDR2 SVGIG, per germline (reference sequence).

V usage is TRBV28 and J usage is TRBJ1-2, with D possibly TRBD1 on 5 matching bases. Germline CDR1 reads MDHEN; CDR2 reads SYDVKM. The CDR3 length is 17 residues. V lost 8 bases, J lost 1 base, and 23 bases lay in between. The CDR3 loop reads CASEEHRGGTFNYGYTF. The CDR3, as DNA: TGTGCCAGCGAGGAACATCGGGGGGGGACCTTTAACTATGGCTACACCTTC.

The gene calls are TRBV5-1 and TRBJ2-1; 9 nucleotides line up with TRBD2. CDR3 length: 16 amino acids. J lost 6 bases, V lost 4 bases, and 11 bases had no gene match. Germline assignment: CDR1 SGHRS and CDR2 YFSETQ. CDR3 bases: TGCGCCAGCAGCAGCTCCGGGACTAGCCTTTCCAATGAGCAGTTCTTC. Translating gives CASSSSGTSLSNEQFF.

In the case of this clone: One end of the junction fails to match germline, which may point to a read error. The rearrangement joins TRBV4-2 to TRBJ2-7; 11 nucleotides align to TRBD2. Germline CDR1 LGHNA, CDR2 YNFKEQ. The CDR3 totals 16 residues. CDR3 sequence (DNA): TGTGCCAGCAGTCAAGAGACTAGCGGGACTGCCTACGAGCAGTACTTC. This sequence encodes CASSQETSGTAYEQYF.

The chain combines TRBV6-1 with TRBJ1-5, with D unclear. Germline V gives CDR1 MNHNS, CDR2 SASEGT. CDR3 size: 15 residues. V lost 0 bases, J lost 7 bases, and 13 bases lay in between. The CDR3 coding sequence is TGTGCCAGCAGTGAAGCTGGAGGGAGGAACCAGCCCCAGCATTTT. It specifies CASSEAGGRNQPQHF.

The CDR3 DNA follows: TGTGCCAGCTCACCATCAGGGGCGGGTTTCTGGAGCTACACCTTC. It codes for CASSPSGAGFWSYTF. This chain joins TRBV18 and TRBJ1-2; TRBD1 might be the D (6 bases). Per the germline V gene, CDR1 is KGHSH and CDR2 is LQKENI. The CDR3 loop spans 15 amino acids. The V gene lost 2 bases and the J gene lost 9 bases, with 19 bases spanning the gap. The full variable domain, completed using reference TRBV18 and TRBJ1-2, is NAGVMQNPRHLVRRRGQEARLRCSPMKGHSHVYWYRQLPEEGLKFMVYLQKENIIDESGMPKERFSAEFPKEGPSILRIQQVVRGDSAAYFCASSPSGAGFWSYTFGSGTRLTVV.

This clone was counted once. The chain uses TRBV19 and TRBJ2-2; the D is unclear. The germline V and J ends were trimmed by 6 bases and 4 bases, with 9 bases remaining between them. The CDR3 contains 13 residues. Looked up from germline, CDR1 is LNHDA and CDR2 is SQIVND (reference sequence). The CDR3 DNA sequence: TGTGCCAGTAGCCGAGGAACCACCGGGGAGCTGTTTTTT. Its translation is CASSRGTTGELFF.

This clone was seen a single time. The chain couples TRBV29-1 to TRBJ1-2, with D perhaps TRBD1 (5 bases). Germline CDR1 SQVTM, CDR2 ANQGSEA. The CDR3 runs 13 residues. The V and J ends lost 5 bases and 2 bases respectively, with 12 bases between them. The CDR3 spells CSVNPAGNYGYTF. CDR3 coding DNA: TGCAGCGTTAATCCCGCAGGGAACTATGGCTACACCTTC.

This chain connects TRBV28 to TRBJ1-4, with 9 bases fitting TRBD1. Germline V lookup: CDR1 MDHEN, CDR2 SYDVKM. The CDR3 consists of 15 residues. Trimming at V came to 5 bases and at J to 8 bases, leaving 9 bases not matched to a gene. The CDR3 bases are TGTGCCAGCAGTGGACGGGGACAGGGTATGGAAAAACTGTTTTTT. Amino acids: CASSGRGQGMEKLFF.

Only a few counts were recorded for this clone. The CDR3 protein is CASRVGQGSYNEQFF. The CDR3 DNA sequence: TGTGCCAGTAGAGTCGGACAGGGCTCCTACAATGAGCAGTTCTTC. The genes are TRBV19 and TRBJ2-1; 8 bases match TRBD1. The CDR3 is 15 residues long. The trim removed 6 bases at V and 0 bases at J, leaving 4 bases unmatched. The germline V gene encodes CDR1 LNHDA and CDR2 SQIVND (reference sequence).

This clone has only one observation. The rearrangement links TRBV19 to TRBJ2-7; 14 bases map to TRBD2. The germline CDR1 and CDR2 sequences are LNHDA and SQIVND (reference sequence). V shed 5 bases and J 7 bases; nucleotides not matched to a gene: 16. The CDR3 runs to 18 residues. CDR3 protein: CASSQRGLAGVNAGEQYF. Here the CDR3 DNA reads TGTGCCAGTAGTCAAAGGGGACTAGCGGGAGTTAACGCCGGGGAGCAGTACTTC. Full variable domain (outside the CDR3, taken from reference TRBV19 and TRBJ2-7): DGGITQSPKYLFRKEGQNVTLSCEQNLNHDAMYWYRQDPGQGLRLIYYSQIVNDFQKGDIAEGYSVSREKKESFPLTVTSAQKNPTAFYLCASSQRGLAGVNAGEQYFGPGTRLTVT.

This clone showed up just a few times. The chain carries TRBV5-6 and TRBJ2-5, with unresolved D. Looked up from germline, CDR1 is SGHDT and CDR2 is YYEEEE. V lost 5 bases, J lost 0 bases, and 8 bases lay in between. CDR3 size: 13 residues. CDR3 residues: CASRNRDQETQYF. The CDR3 DNA follows: TGTGCCAGCAGGAACCGAGACCAAGAGACCCAGTACTTC.

This chain joins TRBV27 and TRBJ2-2; no definite D call. V shed 8 bases and J shed 1 base, with 5 bases lying between them. This CDR3 is 12 amino acids long. Looked up from germline, CDR1 is MNHEY and CDR2 is SMNVEV (reference sequence). The CDR3 DNA reads as TGTGCCAGCGGCCTGAACACCGGGGAGCTGTTTTTT. Translation gives CASGLNTGELFF.

The chain has TRBV28 and TRBJ2-3; 7 bases map to TRBD1. Germline V lookup: CDR1 MDHEN, CDR2 SYDVKM. V lost 7 bases and J lost 2; bases outside the gene matches: 6. This CDR3 is built from 14 residues. The chain's CDR3 is CASTKGANTDTQYF. The DNA of the CDR3 is TGTGCCAGCACAAAGGGGGCCAACACAGATACGCAGTATTTT.

This chain uses TRBV7-8 with TRBJ2-7, with 9 bases matching TRBD2. J lost 4 bases, V lost 0 bases, and 7 bases had no gene match. The V gene's germline CDR1 is SGHVS and CDR2 FQNEAQ. The CDR3 is 16 amino acids. CDR3 DNA: TGTGCCAGCAGCTTAGCTTCTAGCGGGATGACTTACGAGCAGTACTTC. As protein: CASSLASSGMTYEQYF.

The gene calls are TRBV5-4 and TRBJ2-3; possibly TRBD2 for D (6 bases). Between the trimmed V and J ends, which lost 4 bases and 1 base, there was a span of 16 bases. In germline, CDR1 is SGHNT, CDR2 YYREEE (reference sequence). This CDR3 has 16 amino acids. The CDR3 is CASSAGGTKRTDTQYF. Here the CDR3 DNA reads TGTGCCAGCAGCGCCGGAGGGACCAAACGCACAGATACGCAGTATTTT. Supplemented by reference TRBV5-4 and TRBJ2-3, the full variable domain reads ETGVTQSPTHLIKTRGQQVTLRCSSQSGHNTVSWYQQALGQGPQFIFQYYREEENGRGNFPPRFSGLQFPNYSSELNVNALELDDSALYLCASSAGGTKRTDTQYFGPGTRLTVL.